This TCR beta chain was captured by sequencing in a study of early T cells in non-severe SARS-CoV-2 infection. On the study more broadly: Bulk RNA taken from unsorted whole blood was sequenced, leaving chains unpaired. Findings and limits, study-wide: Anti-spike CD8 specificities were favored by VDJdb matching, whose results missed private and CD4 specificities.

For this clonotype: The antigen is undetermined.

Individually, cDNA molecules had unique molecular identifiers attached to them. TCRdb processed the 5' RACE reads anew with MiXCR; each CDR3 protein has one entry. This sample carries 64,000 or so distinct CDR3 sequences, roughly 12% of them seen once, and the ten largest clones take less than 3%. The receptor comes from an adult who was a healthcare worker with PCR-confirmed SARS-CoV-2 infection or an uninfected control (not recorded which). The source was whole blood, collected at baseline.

DNA for the CDR3: TGTGCCAGCAGCCCGGACGGGGCCGGGGAGCTGTTTTTT. Encoded protein: CASSPDGAGELFF. J is TRBJ2-2 and V is TRBV6-2 or TRBV6-3; tentative D call: TRBD2 (5 bases). Per germline, CDR1 MNHEY and CDR2 SVGEGT. The CDR3 extends over 13 amino acids. Trimming shortened V by 6 bases and J by 6 bases, and 11 bases separated the two germline ends.